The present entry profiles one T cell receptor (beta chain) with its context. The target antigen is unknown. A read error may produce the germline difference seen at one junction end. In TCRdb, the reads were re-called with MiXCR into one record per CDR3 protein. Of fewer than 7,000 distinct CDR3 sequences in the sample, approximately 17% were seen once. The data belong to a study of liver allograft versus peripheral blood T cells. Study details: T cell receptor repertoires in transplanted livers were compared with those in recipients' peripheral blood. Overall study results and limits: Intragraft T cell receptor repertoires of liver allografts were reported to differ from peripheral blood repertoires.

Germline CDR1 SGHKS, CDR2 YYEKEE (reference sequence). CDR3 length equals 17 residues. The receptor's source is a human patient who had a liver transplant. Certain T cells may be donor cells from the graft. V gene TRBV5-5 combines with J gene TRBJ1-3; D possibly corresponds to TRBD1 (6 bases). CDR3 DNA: TGTGTCAGCAGCTTGGGACAAGGATTTCTCTCTGGAAACACCATATATTTT. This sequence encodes CVSSLGQGFLSGNTIYF.